This T cell receptor beta chain was retrieved from a study of breast tumors, draining lymph nodes, adjacent tissues (dated by TCRdb to the mid-2010s). General notes on the study: Breast cancer patients provided tumor, adjacent nontumor tissue and axillary lymph nodes, and the study compared the TCR beta repertoires across these three sources. In human breast cancer, the study set out to evaluate how tumor, surrounding tissue and draining lymph node repertoires relate to one another and whether T cells may move between these sites. General conclusions and limits of the study: A scenario in which most tumor T cells derive from the lymph node and then expand within tumor tissue was judged to be consistent with the data. Tumor T-cell repertoires showed less diversity than lymph node repertoires and more diversity than nontumor tissue repertoires, and tumor T-cell repertoires showed preferential V and J gene usage. The similarity between tumor and nontumor tissue repertoires was significantly greater in luminal-like breast cancer than in basal-like breast cancer. The study presented the conclusion that tumor T cells originate in lymph nodes as consistent with a hypothesis, not as something directly demonstrated.

Sequencing took place on an Illumina HiSeq 2000. TCR beta chain libraries were generated through multiplex PCR amplification. High-throughput sequencing was used to analyze the amplified TCR beta chain products. The public reads were quality trimmed at Q25 with fastp and then assembled into clones with MiXCR by TCRdb, keeping productive beta chains. Records with the same CDR3 protein are collapsed into one entry carrying the most frequent genes and DNA. Recorded for this sample are 55,000 to 75,000 distinct CDR3 sequences; 40% to 45% of them occurred a single time. The ten largest clones capture around 8% of the sample. On this clonotype itself: The antigen it binds to is not known. Mismatch with germline at one junction end may stem from a read error.

Spanning cysteine to phenylalanine, the CDR3 consists of 16 amino acids. The CDR3 DNA has 48 bases and is translated from base 1. CDR1 and CDR2 are read off the germline V gene (reference sequence) as DFQATT and SNEGSKA. Sequenced input: breast tumor tissue. The receptor comes from a female donor with breast cancer. Some clones in this sample may be carry-over from other donors' samples. The V gene is TRBV20-1 and the J gene is TRBJ2-7, with TRBD1 matching 11 junction bases. The DNA is as follows: TGCAGTGCTAGAGATCCCGGGACAGGGGGTCCCTACGAGCAGCACTTC. Its translation reads: CSARDPGTGGPYEQHF.